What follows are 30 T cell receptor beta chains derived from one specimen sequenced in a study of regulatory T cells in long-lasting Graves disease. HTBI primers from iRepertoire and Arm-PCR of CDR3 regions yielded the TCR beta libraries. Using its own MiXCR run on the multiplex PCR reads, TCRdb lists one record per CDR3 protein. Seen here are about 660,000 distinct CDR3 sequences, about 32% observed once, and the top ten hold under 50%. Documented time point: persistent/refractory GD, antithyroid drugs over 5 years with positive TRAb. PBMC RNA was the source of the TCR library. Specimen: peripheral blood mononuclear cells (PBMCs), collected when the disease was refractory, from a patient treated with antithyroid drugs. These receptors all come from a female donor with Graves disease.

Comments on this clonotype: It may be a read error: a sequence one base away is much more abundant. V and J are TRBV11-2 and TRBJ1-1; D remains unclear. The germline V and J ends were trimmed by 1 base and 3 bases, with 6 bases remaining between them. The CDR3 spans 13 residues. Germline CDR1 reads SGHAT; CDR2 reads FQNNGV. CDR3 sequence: CASSLVQDTEAFF. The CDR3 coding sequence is TGTGCCAGCAGCTTAGTCCAGGACACTGAAGCTTTCTTT. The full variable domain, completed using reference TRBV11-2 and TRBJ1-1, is EAGVAQSPRYKIIEKRQSVAFWCNPISGHATLYWYQQILGQGPKLLIQFQNNGVVDDSQLPKDRFSAERLKGVDSTLKIQPAKLEDSAVYLCASSLVQDTEAFFGQGTRLTVV.

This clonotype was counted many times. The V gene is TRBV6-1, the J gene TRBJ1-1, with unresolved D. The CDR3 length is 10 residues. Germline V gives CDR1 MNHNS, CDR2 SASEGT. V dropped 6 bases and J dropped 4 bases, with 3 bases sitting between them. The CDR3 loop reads CASRFTEAFF. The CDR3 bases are TGTGCCAGCAGGTTCACTGAAGCTTTCTTT.

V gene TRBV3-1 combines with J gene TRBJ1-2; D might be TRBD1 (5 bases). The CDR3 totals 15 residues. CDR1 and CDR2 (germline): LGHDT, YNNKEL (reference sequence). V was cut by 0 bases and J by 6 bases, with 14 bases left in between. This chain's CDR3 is CASSQDGAGNDGYTF. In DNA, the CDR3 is TGTGCCAGCAGCCAAGATGGGGCAGGGAATGATGGCTACACCTTC.

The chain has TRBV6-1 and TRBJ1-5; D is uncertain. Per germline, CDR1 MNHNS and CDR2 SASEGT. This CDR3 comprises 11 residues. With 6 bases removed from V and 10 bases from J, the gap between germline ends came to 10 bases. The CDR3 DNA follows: TGTGCCAGCAGCAATCGGGAACCCCAGCATTTT. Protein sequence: CASSNREPQHF.

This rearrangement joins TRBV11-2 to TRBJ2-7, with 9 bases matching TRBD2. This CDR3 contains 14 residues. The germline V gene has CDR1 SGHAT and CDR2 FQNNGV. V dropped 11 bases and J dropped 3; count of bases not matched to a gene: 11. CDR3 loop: CAGRVAGARYEQYF. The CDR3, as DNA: TGTGCCGGCCGGGTAGCGGGAGCTCGCTACGAGCAGTACTTC.

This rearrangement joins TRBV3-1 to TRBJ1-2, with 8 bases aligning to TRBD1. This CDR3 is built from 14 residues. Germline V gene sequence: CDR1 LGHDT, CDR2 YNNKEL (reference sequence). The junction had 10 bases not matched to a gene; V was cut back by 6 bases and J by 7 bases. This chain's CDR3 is CASRQPGTGFGYTF. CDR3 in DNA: TGTGCCAGCAGGCAACCCGGGACAGGTTTTGGCTACACCTTC. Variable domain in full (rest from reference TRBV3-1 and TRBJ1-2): DTAVSQTPKYLVTQMGNDKSIKCEQNLGHDTMYWYKQDSKKFLKIMFSYNNKELIINETVPNRFSPKSPDKAHLNLHINSLELGDSAVYFCASRQPGTGFGYTFGSGTRLTVV.

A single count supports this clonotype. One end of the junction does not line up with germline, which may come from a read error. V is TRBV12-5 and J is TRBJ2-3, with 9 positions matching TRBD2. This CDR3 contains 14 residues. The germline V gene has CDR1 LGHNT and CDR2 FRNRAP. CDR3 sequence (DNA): TGTGCTAGTGGTCTAGGGACTAGCACCGATACGCAGTATTTT. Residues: CASGLGTSTDTQYF.

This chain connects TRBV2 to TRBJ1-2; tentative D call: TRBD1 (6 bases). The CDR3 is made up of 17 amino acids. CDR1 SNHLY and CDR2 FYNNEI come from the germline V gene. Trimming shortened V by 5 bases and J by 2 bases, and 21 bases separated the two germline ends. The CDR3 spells CASSRLTGSSSNYGYTF. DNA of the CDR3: TGTGCCAGCAGTCGGCTGACAGGTTCCTCGTCCAACTATGGCTACACCTTC.

The CDR3: CSARDAAAISGLDTEAFF. CDR3 nucleotide sequence: TGCAGTGCTAGAGATGCGGCAGCCATATCTGGGCTGGACACTGAAGCTTTCTTT. The chain joins TRBV20-1 to TRBJ1-1, with no clear D. This CDR3 is 18 amino acids long. Per germline, CDR1 DFQATT and CDR2 SNEGSKA (reference sequence). The V and J ends lost 0 bases and 3 bases respectively, with 23 bases between them.

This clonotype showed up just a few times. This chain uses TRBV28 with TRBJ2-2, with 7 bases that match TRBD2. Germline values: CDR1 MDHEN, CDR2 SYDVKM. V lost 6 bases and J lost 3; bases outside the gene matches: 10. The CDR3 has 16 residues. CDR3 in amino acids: CASSDRASGYTGELFF. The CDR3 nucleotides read TGTGCCAGCAGCGACAGAGCTAGCGGTTACACCGGGGAGCTGTTTTTT.

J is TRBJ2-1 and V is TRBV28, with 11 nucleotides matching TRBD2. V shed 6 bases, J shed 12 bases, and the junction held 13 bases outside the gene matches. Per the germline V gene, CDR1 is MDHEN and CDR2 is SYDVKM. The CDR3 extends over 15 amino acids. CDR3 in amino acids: CASSPGTSGGYGQFF. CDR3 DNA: TGTGCCAGCAGCCCCGGGACTAGCGGCGGCTACGGGCAGTTCTTC.

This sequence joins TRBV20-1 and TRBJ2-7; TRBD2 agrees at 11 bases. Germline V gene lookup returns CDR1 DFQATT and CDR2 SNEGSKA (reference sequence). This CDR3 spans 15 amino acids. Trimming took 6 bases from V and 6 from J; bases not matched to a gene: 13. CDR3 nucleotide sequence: TGCAGTGCCGCGTGGGGGACTAGCGGTATCCTCGAGCAGTACTTC. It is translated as CSAAWGTSGILEQYF.

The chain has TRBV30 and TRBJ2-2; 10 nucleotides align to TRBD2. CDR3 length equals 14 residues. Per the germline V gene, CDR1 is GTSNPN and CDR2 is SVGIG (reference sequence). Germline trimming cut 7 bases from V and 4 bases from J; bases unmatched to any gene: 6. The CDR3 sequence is CAFTSGISTGELFF. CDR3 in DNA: TGTGCCTTCACTAGCGGGATAAGCACCGGGGAGCTGTTTTTT. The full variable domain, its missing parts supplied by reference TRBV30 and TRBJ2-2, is SQTIHQWPATLVQPVGSPLSLECTVEGTSNPNLYWYRQAAGRGLQLLFYSVGIGQISSEVPQNLSASRPQDRQFILSSKKLLLSDSGFYLCAFTSGISTGELFFGEGSRLTVL.

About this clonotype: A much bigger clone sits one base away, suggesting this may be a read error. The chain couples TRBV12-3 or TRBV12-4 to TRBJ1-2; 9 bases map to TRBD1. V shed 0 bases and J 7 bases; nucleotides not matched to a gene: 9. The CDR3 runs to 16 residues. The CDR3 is CASSLAVGQGTGGYTF. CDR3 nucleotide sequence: TGTGCCAGCAGTTTAGCGGTTGGACAGGGGACCGGTGGCTACACCTTC.

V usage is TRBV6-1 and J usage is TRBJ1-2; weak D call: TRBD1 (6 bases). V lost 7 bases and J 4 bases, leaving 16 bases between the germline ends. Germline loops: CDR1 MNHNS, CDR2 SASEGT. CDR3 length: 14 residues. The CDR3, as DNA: TGTGCCAGCACCGAATCGGGGGCTGGCTATGGCTACACCTTC. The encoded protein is CASTESGAGYGYTF.

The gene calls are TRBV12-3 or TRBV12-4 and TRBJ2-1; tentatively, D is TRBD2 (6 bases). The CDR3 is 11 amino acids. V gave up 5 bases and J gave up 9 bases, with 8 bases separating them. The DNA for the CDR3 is TGTGCCAGCAGTGACGGGGGTGAGCAGTTCTTC. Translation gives CASSDGGEQFF.

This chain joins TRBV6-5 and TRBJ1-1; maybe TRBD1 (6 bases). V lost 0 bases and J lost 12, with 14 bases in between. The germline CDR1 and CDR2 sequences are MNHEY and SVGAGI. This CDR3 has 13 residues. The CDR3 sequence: CASSYSGGRTTFF. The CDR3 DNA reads TGTGCCAGCAGTTACTCCGGGGGGCGTACGACTTTCTTT.

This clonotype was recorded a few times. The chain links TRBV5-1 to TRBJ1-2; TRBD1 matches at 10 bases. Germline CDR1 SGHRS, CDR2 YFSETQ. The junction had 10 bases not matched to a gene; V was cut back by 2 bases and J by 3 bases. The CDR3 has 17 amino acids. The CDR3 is CASSFNSAGQGDYGYTF. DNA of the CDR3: TGCGCCAGCAGCTTTAATTCGGCCGGACAGGGGGACTATGGCTACACCTTC.

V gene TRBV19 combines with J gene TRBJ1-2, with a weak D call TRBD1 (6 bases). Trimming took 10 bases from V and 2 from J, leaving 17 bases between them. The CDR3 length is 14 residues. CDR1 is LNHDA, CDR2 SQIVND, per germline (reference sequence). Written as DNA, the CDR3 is TGTGCCACCTCGAGGCCTACAGGGAACTATGGCTACACCTTC. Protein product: CATSRPTGNYGYTF.

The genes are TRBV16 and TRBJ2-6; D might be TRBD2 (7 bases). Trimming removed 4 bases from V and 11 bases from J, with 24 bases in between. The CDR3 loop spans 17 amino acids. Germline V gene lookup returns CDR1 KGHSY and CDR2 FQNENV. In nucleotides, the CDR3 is TGTGCCAGCAGCCCCCACGGGCGGGGGCCTGTCAGGCACGTCCTGACTTTC. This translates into CASSPHGRGPVRHVLTF. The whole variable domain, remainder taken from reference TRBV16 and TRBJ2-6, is GEEVAQTPKHLVRGEGQKAKLYCAPIKGHSYVFWYQQVLKNEFKFLISFQNENVFDETGMPKERFSAKCLPNSPCSLEIQATKLEDSAVYFCASSPHGRGPVRHVLTFGAGSRLTVL.

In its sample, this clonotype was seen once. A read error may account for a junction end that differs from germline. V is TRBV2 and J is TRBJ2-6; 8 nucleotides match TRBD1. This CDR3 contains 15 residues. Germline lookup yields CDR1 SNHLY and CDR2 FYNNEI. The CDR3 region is CTSSEAVGQGTVLTF. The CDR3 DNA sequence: TGTACCAGCAGTGAAGCCGTAGGACAGGGTACCGTCCTGACTTTC.

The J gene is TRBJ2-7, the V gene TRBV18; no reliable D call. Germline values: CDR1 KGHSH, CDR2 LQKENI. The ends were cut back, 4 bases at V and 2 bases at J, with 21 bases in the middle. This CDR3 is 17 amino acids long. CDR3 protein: CASSQLPPLVATYEQYF. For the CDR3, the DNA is TGTGCCAGCTCACAACTCCCCCCGCTGGTCGCAACCTACGAGCAGTACTTC.

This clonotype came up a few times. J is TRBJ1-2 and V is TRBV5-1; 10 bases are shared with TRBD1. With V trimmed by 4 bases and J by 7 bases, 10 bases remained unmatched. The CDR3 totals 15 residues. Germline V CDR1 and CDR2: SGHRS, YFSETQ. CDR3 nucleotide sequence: TGCGCCAGCAGCCCTCGACAGGGGGCGTCGGGTGGCTACACCTTC. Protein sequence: CASSPRQGASGGYTF.

As DNA, the CDR3 is TGTGCCAGTAGTAAGGGTATTGAAAAACTGTTTTTT. Amino acids: CASSKGIEKLFF. This sequence joins TRBV19 and TRBJ1-4, with unresolved D. Per the germline V gene, CDR1 is LNHDA and CDR2 is SQIVND (reference sequence). There are 12 residues in the CDR3. Trimming stripped 4 bases from V and 7 bases from J, with 7 bases between. The full variable domain, in which reference TRBV19 and TRBJ1-4 provide the parts outside the CDR3, is DGGITQSPKYLFRKEGQNVTLSCEQNLNHDAMYWYRQDPGQGLRLIYYSQIVNDFQKGDIAEGYSVSREKKESFPLTVTSAQKNPTAFYLCASSKGIEKLFFGSGTQLSVL.

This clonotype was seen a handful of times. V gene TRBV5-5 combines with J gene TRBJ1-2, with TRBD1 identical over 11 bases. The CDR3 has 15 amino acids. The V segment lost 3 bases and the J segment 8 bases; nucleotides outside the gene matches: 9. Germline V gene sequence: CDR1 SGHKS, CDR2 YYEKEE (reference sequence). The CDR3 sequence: CASSWDPGQGDGYTF. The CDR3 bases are TGTGCCAGCAGCTGGGACCCGGGACAGGGGGACGGCTACACCTTC.

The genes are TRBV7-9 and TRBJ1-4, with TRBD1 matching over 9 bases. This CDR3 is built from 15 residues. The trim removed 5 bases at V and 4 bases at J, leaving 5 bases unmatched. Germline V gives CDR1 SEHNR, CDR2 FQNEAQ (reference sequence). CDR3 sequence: CASSPPDRGNEKLFF. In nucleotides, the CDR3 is TGTGCCAGCAGCCCCCCGGACAGGGGTAATGAAAAACTGTTTTTT.

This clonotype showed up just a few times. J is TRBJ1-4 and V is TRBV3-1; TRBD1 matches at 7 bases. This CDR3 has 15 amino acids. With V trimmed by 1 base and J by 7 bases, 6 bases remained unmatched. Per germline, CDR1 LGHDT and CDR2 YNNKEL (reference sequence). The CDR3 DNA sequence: TGTGCCAGCAGCCAAGCGGGACAGCCTAGTGAAAAACTGTTTTTT. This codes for CASSQAGQPSEKLFF.

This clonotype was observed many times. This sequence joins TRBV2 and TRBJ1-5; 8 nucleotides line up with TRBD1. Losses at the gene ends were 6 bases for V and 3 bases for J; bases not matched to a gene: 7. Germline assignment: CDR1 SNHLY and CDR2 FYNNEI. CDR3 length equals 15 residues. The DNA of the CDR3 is TGTGCCAGCAGGGGACGGACAGGGTCCAATCAGCCCCAGCATTTT. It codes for CASRGRTGSNQPQHF.

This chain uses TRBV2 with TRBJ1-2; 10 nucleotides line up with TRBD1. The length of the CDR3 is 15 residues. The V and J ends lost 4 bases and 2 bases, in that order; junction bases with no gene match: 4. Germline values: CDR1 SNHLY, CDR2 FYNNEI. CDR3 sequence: CASSGSDRGNYGYTF. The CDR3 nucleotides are TGTGCCAGCAGTGGTTCGGACAGGGGGAACTATGGCTACACCTTC.

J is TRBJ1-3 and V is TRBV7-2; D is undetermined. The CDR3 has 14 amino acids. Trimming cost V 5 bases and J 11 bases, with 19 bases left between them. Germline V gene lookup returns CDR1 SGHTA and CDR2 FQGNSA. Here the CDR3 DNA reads TGTGCCAGCAGCCTCACGCGGGCGCCCTCGCCCATATATTTT. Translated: CASSLTRAPSPIYF.